Each of the 18 T cell receptor beta chains below was sequenced from the same sample in a study of CD8+ T cells in alopecia areata. cDNA serving as the sequencing template came from extracted, reverse transcribed RNA. Repertoires were generated with immunoSEQ multiplex PCR, while TCRdb's copy carries only in-frame clones and drops some. The table has 100,000 to 120,000 clones, around 59% seen once. The specimen sequenced was CD8+ T cells sorted from blood. The receptors come from a human donor in good health.

This CDR3 is CASSLDEGHEQYF. CDR3 coding DNA: TGTGCCAGCAGCTTGGATGAGGGGCACGAGCAGTACTTC. V usage is TRBV28 and J usage is TRBJ2-7; tentatively, D is TRBD1 or TRBD2 (5 bases each). V was trimmed by 6 bases and J by 5 bases, leaving 14 bases between them. CDR3 size: 13 residues. The germline gives CDR1 MDHEN, CDR2 SYDVKM.

There are a few counts of this clone. This chain links TRBV29-1 with TRBJ2-3; D remains ambiguous. This CDR3 is 15 amino acids long. Germline CDR1 reads SQVTM; CDR2 reads ANQGSEA. V was pared by 2 bases and J by 3 bases, with 15 bases between. CDR3: CSVESGNLRTDTQYF. As DNA, the CDR3 is TGCAGCGTTGAATCCGGAAACCTGCGAACAGATACGCAGTATTTT.

This clone has only a few counts. The chain recombines TRBV14 with TRBJ1-2; 8 nucleotides line up with TRBD1. This CDR3 spans 14 amino acids. Germline-derived CDR1 and CDR2 are SGHDN and FVKESK. The trim removed 1 base at V and 8 bases at J, leaving 6 bases unmatched. CDR3 loop: CASSQGRTGLGYTF. The CDR3 coding sequence is TGTGCCAGCAGCCAAGGGCGGACAGGGCTCGGCTACACCTTC.

The rearrangement links TRBV4-1 to TRBJ1-1; D unresolved. The CDR3 length is 14 residues. Germline-derived CDR1 and CDR2 are MGHRA and YSYEKL. V lost 0 bases and J 7 bases, leaving 12 bases between the germline ends. As DNA, the CDR3 is TGCGCCAGCAGCCAAGAAATTCGGCTTTATGAAGCTTTCTTT. Translated, it gives CASSQEIRLYEAFF.

The chain is built from TRBV29-1 and TRBJ2-7; no reliable D call. Germline V lookup: CDR1 SQVTM, CDR2 ANQGSEA. This CDR3 contains 13 residues. Trimming removed 5 bases from V and 0 bases from J, with 11 bases in between. CDR3 nucleotide sequence: TGCAGCGTTTGGCAGCCTACCTCCTACGAGCAGTACTTC. This translates into CSVWQPTSYEQYF.

This chain connects TRBV7-2 to TRBJ1-2, with unresolved D. CDR1 SGHTA and CDR2 FQGNSA come from the germline V gene. The CDR3 runs 16 residues. Deletions cut 1 base from V and 3 bases from J, with 15 bases between. DNA for the CDR3: TGTGCCAGCAGCTTAGGACGGGCAGGCAGACACTATGGCTACACCTTC. It encodes CASSLGRAGRHYGYTF.

V is TRBV5-6 and J is TRBJ2-1, with TRBD1 as a possible D gene (6 bases). Between the trimmed V and J ends, which lost 2 bases and 4 bases, there was a span of 13 bases. The germline gives CDR1 SGHDT, CDR2 YYEEEE. This CDR3 comprises 15 residues. CDR3 nucleotide sequence: TGTGCCAGCAGCTTTGGACGGACAGATTACAATGAGCAGTTCTTC. It codes for CASSFGRTDYNEQFF.

The genes are TRBV29-1 and TRBJ2-1; D remains ambiguous. V dropped 3 bases and J dropped 0 bases, with 6 bases sitting between them. The germline V gene encodes CDR1 SQVTM and CDR2 ANQGSEA. The CDR3 is 13 residues long. The CDR3 DNA reads TGCAGCGTTGACGACGGCTCCTACAATGAGCAGTTCTTC. Translated: CSVDDGSYNEQFF.

This clone was counted a few times. The rearrangement links TRBV28 to TRBJ2-7; 12 nucleotides align to TRBD2. CDR1 and CDR2 from the germline V gene are MDHEN and SYDVKM. V lost 4 bases to trimming and J lost 6 bases; unmatched junction nucleotides: 7. The CDR3 runs 15 residues. The CDR3 region is CASSSLAGGLGEQYF. The DNA of the CDR3 is TGTGCCAGCAGTTCCCTAGCGGGGGGGCTGGGCGAGCAGTACTTC.

The V call is TRBV6-6, the J call TRBJ1-1, with D uncertain. V was pared by 1 base and J by 3 bases, with 9 bases between. Germline assignment: CDR1 MNHNY and CDR2 SVGAGI (reference sequence). The length of the CDR3 is 14 residues. The CDR3 DNA is TGTGCCAGCAGTTACTTGGGTTATGACACTGAAGCTTTCTTT. Its translation is CASSYLGYDTEAFF.

The V and J genes are TRBV6-5 and TRBJ1-5; D is unclear. The ends were cut back, 0 bases at V and 4 bases at J, with 7 bases in the middle. Germline V lookup: CDR1 MNHEY, CDR2 SVGAGI. This CDR3 has 14 residues. As DNA, the CDR3 is TGTGCCAGCAGTTACTCGAACGGAAATCAGCCCCAGCATTTT. Translated, it gives CASSYSNGNQPQHF.

The V call is TRBV5-1, the J call TRBJ2-1; D may correspond to TRBD1 or TRBD2 (6 bases each). V gave up 4 bases and J gave up 3 bases, with 17 bases separating them. Looked up from germline, CDR1 is SGHRS and CDR2 is YFSETQ. This CDR3 region has 16 residues. CDR3 amino acids: CASSVQEGGFYNEQFF. In DNA, the CDR3 is TGCGCCAGCAGCGTACAGGAGGGGGGCTTCTACAATGAGCAGTTCTTC.

The rearrangement uses TRBV7-2 and TRBJ2-1; D uncertain. Per germline, CDR1 SGHTA and CDR2 FQGNSA. With 1 base removed from V and 10 bases from J, the gap between germline ends came to 5 bases. This CDR3 is 11 amino acids long. CDR3 in DNA: TGTGCCAGCAGCTTAGAACGGGAGCAGTTCTTC. Residues: CASSLEREQFF. Variable domain in full (rest from reference TRBV7-2 and TRBJ2-1): GAGVSQSPSNKVTEKGKDVELRCDPISGHTALYWYRQSLGQGLEFLIYFQGNSAPDKSGLPSDRFSAERTGGSVSTLTIQRTQQEDSAVYLCASSLEREQFFGPGTRLTVL.

The chain combines TRBV5-6 with TRBJ2-1, with D tentatively TRBD1 (6 bases). The germline V and J ends were trimmed by 0 bases and 9 bases, with 13 bases remaining between them. The CDR3 length is 14 residues. From germline, CDR1 is SGHDT and CDR2 YYEEEE. The CDR3 loop reads CASSLGLGTIEQFF. The CDR3 region has the DNA TGTGCCAGCAGCTTGGGCCTCGGGACAATTGAGCAGTTCTTC.

The chain's CDR3 is CASSQSDRGRTGELFF. For the CDR3, the DNA is TGTGCCAGCAGCCAAAGTGACAGGGGGCGAACCGGGGAGCTGTTTTTT. The genes are TRBV5-6 and TRBJ2-2; 10 bases map to TRBD1. The CDR3 runs 16 residues. Germline CDR1 SGHDT, CDR2 YYEEEE. V shed 4 bases and J 5 bases; nucleotides not matched to a gene: 8. The full variable domain, with the rest looked up from reference TRBV5-6 and TRBJ2-2, is DAGVTQSPTHLIKTRGQQVTLRCSPKSGHDTVSWYQQALGQGPQFIFQYYEEEERQRGNFPDRFSGHQFPNYSSELNVNALLLGDSALYLCASSQSDRGRTGELFFGEGSRLTVL.

The chain links TRBV28 to TRBJ2-7; D unclear. Trimming stripped 9 bases from V and 4 bases from J, with 16 bases between. The germline V gene has CDR1 MDHEN and CDR2 SYDVKM. The CDR3 has 13 residues. CDR3 nucleotide sequence: TGTGCCAGTGGGCTACATTTACTATACGAGCAGTACTTC. This gives the protein CASGLHLLYEQYF.

The V gene is TRBV28, the J gene TRBJ2-5; tentative D call: TRBD2 (6 bases). V dropped 6 bases and J dropped 4 bases, with 15 bases sitting between them. CDR1 and CDR2 from the germline V gene are MDHEN and SYDVKM. This CDR3 region has 14 residues. Here the CDR3 reads CASSRPFGGETQYF. The DNA for the CDR3 is TGTGCCAGCAGCCGACCTTTCGGGGGAGAGACCCAGTACTTC.

This clone was picked up one time. V and J are TRBV13 and TRBJ2-7; D call uncertain. CDR1 is PRHDT and CDR2 is FYEKMQ in the germline V gene (reference sequence). Trimming left V 1 base short and J 5 bases short, with 6 bases between. This CDR3 region has 12 residues. CDR3 sequence: CASSLVDDEQYF. In nucleotides, the CDR3 is TGTGCCAGCAGCTTAGTTGATGACGAGCAGTACTTC.